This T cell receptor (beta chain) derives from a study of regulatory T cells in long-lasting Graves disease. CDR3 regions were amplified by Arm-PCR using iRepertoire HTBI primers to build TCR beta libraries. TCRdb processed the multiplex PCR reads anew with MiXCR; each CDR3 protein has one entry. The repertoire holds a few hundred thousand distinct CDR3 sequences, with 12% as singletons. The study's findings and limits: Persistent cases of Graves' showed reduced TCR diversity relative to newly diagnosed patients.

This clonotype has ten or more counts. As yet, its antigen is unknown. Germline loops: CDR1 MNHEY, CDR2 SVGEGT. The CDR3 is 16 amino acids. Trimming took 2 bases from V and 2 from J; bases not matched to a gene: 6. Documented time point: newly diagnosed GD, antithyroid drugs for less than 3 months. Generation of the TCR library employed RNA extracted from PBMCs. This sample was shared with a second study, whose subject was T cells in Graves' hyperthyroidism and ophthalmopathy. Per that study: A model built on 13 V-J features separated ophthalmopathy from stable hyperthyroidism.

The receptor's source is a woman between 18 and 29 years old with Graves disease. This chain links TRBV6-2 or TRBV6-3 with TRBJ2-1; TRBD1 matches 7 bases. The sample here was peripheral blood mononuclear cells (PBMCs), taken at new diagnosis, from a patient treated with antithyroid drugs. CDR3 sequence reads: CASSYETGVPYNEQFF. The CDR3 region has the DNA TGTGCCAGCAGTTACGAAACAGGGGTCCCCTACAATGAGCAGTTCTTC.